The rows below give T cell receptor beta chains drawn from one sample of a study of identical twins. TCRdb re-called the 5' RACE reads through MiXCR, storing one row per CDR3 protein. The data show hundreds of thousands of distinct CDR3 sequences, under 9% seen once. These data are also associated with another study on yellow fever vaccine responses in identical twins.

Sequencing was performed on PBMCs. These receptors were collected from a woman under 30 in good health. The CDR3 runs from the conserved cysteine through the conserved F or W. The order of the fields is J gene, V gene, clone size, D gene, CDR3 protein, CDR3 DNA. A D gene is named only where the DNA matches it firmly. Clone sizes are given selectively: once, few, many, or a class where the clone is expanded.

J: TRBJ2-7
V: TRBV3-1
size: few
D: NA
CDR3: CASSHLAPPLTGPYEQYF
DNA: TGTGCCAGCAGCCACCTAGCCCCCCCACTGACAGGCCCCTACGAGCAGTACTTC

J: TRBJ1-5
V: TRBV30
size: NA
D: NA
CDR3: CAWSIGGFNQPQHF
DNA: TGTGCCTGGAGTATAGGGGGGTTCAATCAGCCCCAGCATTTT

J: TRBJ2-7
V: TRBV3-1
size: few
D: TRBD1
CDR3: CASNRQGAAYEQYF
DNA: TGTGCCAGCAACCGACAGGGGGCCGCCTACGAGCAGTACTTC

J: TRBJ2-1
V: TRBV20-1
size: few
D: TRBD2
CDR3: CSASAIAGGPYNEQFF
DNA: TGCAGTGCTAGCGCGATAGCGGGGGGCCCCTACAATGAGCAGTTCTTC

J: TRBJ2-1
V: TRBV24-1
size: many
D: TRBD1
CDR3: CATSDVTGTGNEQFF
DNA: TGTGCCACCAGTGATGTTACCGGGACAGGGAATGAGCAGTTCTTC

J: TRBJ1-2
V: TRBV6-5
size: many
D: TRBD1
CDR3: CASSSRTGGGYGYTF
DNA: TGTGCCAGCAGTTCTCGGACAGGGGGCGGCTATGGCTACACCTTC

J: TRBJ2-3
V: TRBV4-3
size: many
D: TRBD2
CDR3: CASSPDLAGLSTDTQYF
DNA: TGCGCCAGCAGCCCTGACCTAGCGGGTCTAAGCACAGATACGCAGTATTTT

J: TRBJ1-2
V: TRBV20-1
size: NA
D: NA
CDR3: CSARGGDNYGYTF
DNA: TGCAGTGCTAGGGGGGGGGATAACTATGGCTACACCTTC

J: TRBJ2-2
V: TRBV4-2
size: NA
D: TRBD2
CDR3: CASSQERLAGNTGELFF
DNA: TGTGCCAGCAGCCAAGAAAGGCTAGCGGGGAACACCGGGGAGCTGTTTTTT

J: TRBJ2-1
V: TRBV14
size: NA
D: TRBD2
CDR3: CASSTDRLAGSEQFF
DNA: TGTGCCAGCAGCACAGACCGACTAGCTGGTAGTGAGCAGTTCTTC

J: TRBJ2-1
V: TRBV11-2
size: few
D: NA
CDR3: CASSLRTPRPYNEQFF
DNA: TGTGCCAGCAGCCTCCGGACTCCCCGACCCTACAATGAGCAGTTCTTC

J: TRBJ2-5
V: TRBV3-1
size: many
D: NA
CDR3: CASSPPGGLQETQYF
DNA: TGTGCCAGCAGCCCACCCGGGGGTCTCCAAGAGACCCAGTACTTC

J: TRBJ2-1
V: TRBV3-1
size: few
D: TRBD2
CDR3: CASSQETLAGASYNEQFF
DNA: TGTGCCAGCAGCCAAGAGACACTAGCGGGGGCCTCGTACAATGAGCAGTTCTTC

J: TRBJ2-2
V: TRBV5-1
size: few
D: TRBD2
CDR3: CASSLELARNTGELFF
DNA: TGCGCCAGCAGCTTGGAACTAGCGAGGAACACCGGGGAGCTGTTTTTT

J: TRBJ1-1
V: TRBV25-1
size: many
D: NA
CDR3: CASSPGRTEAFF
DNA: TGTGCCAGCAGCCCAGGGAGAACTGAAGCTTTCTTT

J: TRBJ1-4
V: TRBV28
size: many
D: NA
CDR3: CASGGNYEKLFF
DNA: TGTGCCAGCGGAGGGAACTACGAAAAACTGTTTTTT

J: TRBJ1-1
V: TRBV7-9
size: NA
D: NA
CDR3: CASSLQRGGNTEAFF
DNA: TGTGCCAGCAGCCTTCAGCGGGGCGGGAACACTGAAGCTTTCTTT

J: TRBJ2-6
V: TRBV2
size: many
D: NA
CDR3: CASSGPVVGANVLTF
DNA: TGTGCCAGCAGTGGCCCAGTTGTGGGGGCCAACGTCCTGACTTTC

J: TRBJ1-2
V: TRBV27
size: NA
D: NA
CDR3: CASSLAGTPGYGYTF
DNA: TGTGCCAGCAGTTTAGCTGGGACCCCGGGCTATGGCTACACCTTC

J: TRBJ1-6
V: TRBV5-1
size: few
D: NA
CDR3: CASSPSATGYNSPLHF
DNA: TGCGCCAGCAGCCCTTCCGCGACAGGATATAATTCACCCCTCCACTTT

J: TRBJ2-1
V: TRBV6-2/TRBV6-3
size: few
D: TRBD1
CDR3: CAIKAGTEINEQFF
DNA: TGTGCCATCAAAGCCGGGACAGAAATCAATGAGCAGTTCTTC

J: TRBJ2-7
V: TRBV20-1
size: few
D: TRBD1
CDR3: CSARGQGVYEQYF
DNA: TGCAGTGCTCGAGGACAGGGGGTTTACGAGCAGTACTTC

J: TRBJ1-1
V: TRBV12-3/TRBV12-4
size: many
D: NA
CDR3: CASSLTGTEAFF
DNA: TGTGCCAGCAGTTTAACGGGGACTGAAGCTTTCTTT

J: TRBJ2-1
V: TRBV25-1
size: NA
D: NA
CDR3: CASSEYRKISSTYNEQFF
DNA: TGTGCCAGCAGTGAATATAGGAAAATCTCGAGCACCTACAATGAGCAGTTCTTC

J: TRBJ2-1
V: TRBV9
size: few
D: TRBD2
CDR3: CASSVAGGVNNEQFF
DNA: TGTGCCAGCAGCGTAGCGGGGGGGGTCAACAATGAGCAGTTCTTC

J: TRBJ2-5
V: TRBV28
size: few
D: TRBD1
CDR3: CASTGTGGRETQYF
DNA: TGTGCCAGCACCGGGACAGGGGGTAGGGAGACCCAGTACTTC

J: TRBJ2-1
V: TRBV30
size: NA
D: NA
CDR3: CASIHVVGEQFF
DNA: TGTGCCTCAATTCACGTCGTAGGGGAGCAGTTCTTC

J: TRBJ2-3
V: TRBV7-9
size: many
D: NA
CDR3: CASSLVYQDTQYF
DNA: TGTGCCAGCAGCTTAGTGTATCAAGATACGCAGTATTTT

J: TRBJ2-2
V: TRBV20-1
size: NA
D: NA
CDR3: CSARIGVNTGELFF
DNA: TGCAGTGCTAGAATAGGAGTCAACACCGGGGAGCTGTTTTTT

J: TRBJ2-6
V: TRBV7-8
size: NA
D: NA
CDR3: CASSSDHLSGANVLTF
DNA: TGTGCCAGCAGCTCCGACCATCTCTCTGGGGCCAACGTCCTGACTTTC

J: TRBJ2-2
V: TRBV7-6
size: few
D: NA
CDR3: CASSLGLGNTGELFF
DNA: TGTGCCAGCAGCTTAGGACTGGGAAACACCGGGGAGCTGTTTTTT

J: TRBJ2-5
V: TRBV15
size: many
D: NA
CDR3: CATSRSGAQETQYF
DNA: TGTGCCACCAGCAGATCAGGGGCACAAGAGACCCAGTACTTC

J: TRBJ2-4
V: TRBV5-6
size: NA
D: NA
CDR3: CASSRRVAKNIQYF
DNA: TGTGCCAGCAGCCGGCGGGTAGCCAAAAACATTCAGTACTTC

J: TRBJ2-7
V: TRBV28
size: NA
D: TRBD1
CDR3: CASGWDRLYEQYF
DNA: TGTGCCAGCGGTTGGGACAGGCTCTACGAGCAGTACTTC

J: TRBJ2-2
V: TRBV24-1
size: few
D: NA
CDR3: CATSGGGGTGELFF
DNA: TGTGCCACCAGTGGAGGTGGCGGTACCGGGGAGCTGTTTTTT

J: TRBJ2-5
V: TRBV24-1
size: NA
D: NA
CDR3: CATSFGGVETQYF
DNA: TGTGCCACCAGTTTCGGGGGCGTAGAGACCCAGTACTTC

J: TRBJ2-1
V: TRBV6-1
size: many
D: TRBD2
CDR3: CASSVTSGGEQFF
DNA: TGTGCCAGCAGTGTGACTAGCGGGGGGGAGCAGTTCTTC

J: TRBJ2-1
V: TRBV19
size: few
D: TRBD2
CDR3: CATRTSAYNEQFF
DNA: TGTGCCACCCGGACTAGCGCCTACAATGAGCAGTTCTTC

J: TRBJ2-4
V: TRBV4-3
size: many
D: TRBD2
CDR3: CASSQGLAGVSKNIQYF
DNA: TGCGCCAGCAGCCAAGGTTTAGCGGGAGTGTCCAAAAACATTCAGTACTTC

J: TRBJ2-2
V: TRBV4-3
size: NA
D: TRBD1
CDR3: CASSQTDRALTGELFF
DNA: TGCGCCAGCAGCCAAACGGACAGGGCGTTAACCGGGGAGCTGTTTTTT

J: TRBJ2-7
V: TRBV6-2/TRBV6-3
size: NA
D: TRBD2
CDR3: CASSYPRTSGRNSYEQYF
DNA: TGTGCCAGCAGTTACCCGCGGACTAGCGGGAGGAACTCCTACGAGCAGTACTTC

J: TRBJ2-7
V: TRBV19
size: few
D: TRBD1
CDR3: CASSIEGGFSSYEQYF
DNA: TGTGCCAGTAGTATCGAAGGGGGCTTCTCCTCCTACGAGCAGTACTTC

J: TRBJ1-2
V: TRBV7-9
size: many
D: NA
CDR3: CASSFFLANYGYTF
DNA: TGTGCCAGCAGCTTTTTCCTTGCTAACTATGGCTACACCTTC

J: TRBJ2-1
V: TRBV19
size: NA
D: NA
CDR3: CASSIDWDSEQFF
DNA: TGTGCCAGTAGTATAGATTGGGACTCAGAGCAGTTCTTC

J: TRBJ1-5
V: TRBV19
size: NA
D: TRBD1
CDR3: CASTRDRASNQPQHF
DNA: TGTGCCAGTACCCGGGACAGGGCTAGCAATCAGCCCCAGCATTTT

J: TRBJ1-6
V: TRBV5-5
size: NA
D: NA
CDR3: CASSYATGTRGSPLHF
DNA: TGTGCCAGCAGCTATGCGACCGGGACGCGGGGTTCACCCCTCCACTTT

J: TRBJ1-5
V: TRBV10-3
size: NA
D: TRBD1
CDR3: CAISGDRDNQPQHF
DNA: TGTGCCATCAGTGGAGACAGGGACAATCAGCCCCAGCATTTT